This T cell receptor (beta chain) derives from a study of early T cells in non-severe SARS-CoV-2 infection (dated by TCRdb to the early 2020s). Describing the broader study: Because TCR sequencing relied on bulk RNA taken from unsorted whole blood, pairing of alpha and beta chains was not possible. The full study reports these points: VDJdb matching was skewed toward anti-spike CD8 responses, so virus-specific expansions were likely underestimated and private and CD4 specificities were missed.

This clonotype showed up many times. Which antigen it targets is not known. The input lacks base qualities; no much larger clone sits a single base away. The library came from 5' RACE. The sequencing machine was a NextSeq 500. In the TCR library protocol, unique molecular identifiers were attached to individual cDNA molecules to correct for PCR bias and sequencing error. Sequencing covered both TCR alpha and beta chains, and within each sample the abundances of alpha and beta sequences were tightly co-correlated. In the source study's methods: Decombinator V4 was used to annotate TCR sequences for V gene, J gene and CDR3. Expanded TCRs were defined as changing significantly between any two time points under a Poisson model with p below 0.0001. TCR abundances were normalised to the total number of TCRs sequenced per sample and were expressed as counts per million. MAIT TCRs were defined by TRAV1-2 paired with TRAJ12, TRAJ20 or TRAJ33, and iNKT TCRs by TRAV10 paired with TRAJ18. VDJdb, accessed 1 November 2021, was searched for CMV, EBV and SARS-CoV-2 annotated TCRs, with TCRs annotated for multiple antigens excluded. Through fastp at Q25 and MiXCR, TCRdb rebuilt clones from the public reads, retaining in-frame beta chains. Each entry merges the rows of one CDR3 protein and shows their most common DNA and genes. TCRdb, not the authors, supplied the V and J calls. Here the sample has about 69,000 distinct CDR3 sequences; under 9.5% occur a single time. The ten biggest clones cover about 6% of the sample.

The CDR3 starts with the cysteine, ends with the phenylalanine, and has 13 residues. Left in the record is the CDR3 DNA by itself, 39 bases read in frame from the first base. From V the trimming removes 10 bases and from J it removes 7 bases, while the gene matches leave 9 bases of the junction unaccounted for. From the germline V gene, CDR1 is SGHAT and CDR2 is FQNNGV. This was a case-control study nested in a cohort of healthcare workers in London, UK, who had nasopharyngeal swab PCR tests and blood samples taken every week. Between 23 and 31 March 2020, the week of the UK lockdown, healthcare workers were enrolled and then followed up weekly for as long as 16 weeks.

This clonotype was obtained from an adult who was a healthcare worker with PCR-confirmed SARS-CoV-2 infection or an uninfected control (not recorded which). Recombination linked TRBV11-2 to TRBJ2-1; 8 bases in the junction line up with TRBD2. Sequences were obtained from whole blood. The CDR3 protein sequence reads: CATRGLVGNEQFF. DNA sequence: TGTGCCACCCGGGGACTAGTGGGTAATGAGCAGTTCTTC.